This TCR beta chain was documented in a study of control samples from healthy donors and cancer patients. CDR3 length equals 12 residues. The V gene's germline CDR1 is LGHNA and CDR2 YSLEER. Trimming took 2 bases from V and 6 from J, leaving 2 bases between them. Produced via immunoSEQ multiplex PCR; TCRdb's table is partial and in-frame only. Altogether roughly 130,000 clones are present, roughly 91% being singletons, with the ten largest covering more than 1.5%. This clone was found a few times. The sequencing sample was made of PBMCs. The rearrangement joins TRBV4-3 to TRBJ1-6; unclear D gene. This receptor was taken from a man in his fifties or sixties with head and neck cancer. The CDR3 here is CASSQPNSPLHF. The CDR3 region has the DNA TGCGCCAGCAGCCAACCTAATTCACCCCTCCACTTT.